This TCR beta chain was documented in a study of blood T cells in healthy people across ages. A second about 7 to 12 cycle PCR used barcoded and J-beta primers. TCRdb used MiXCR to reprocess the 5' RACE reads, holding one entry per CDR3 protein. The table includes roughly 700,000 distinct CDR3 sequences, about a third detected once. This CDR3 has 15 amino acids. This receptor was taken from a woman of 80 years or more in good health. The genes are TRBV21-1 and TRBJ2-3; the table's D call of TRBD1 was not tested on the DNA. TRBV21-1 is listed as a pseudogene. Sample: blood. The CDR3 bases are TGTGCCAGCAGCCCCGGGGTTTTCGGCACAGATACGCAGTATTTT. Translation: CASSPGVFGTDTQYF.